One T cell receptor (beta chain) is described in this entry. Its antigen has not been determined. No much larger clone is present one base from it, and per-base qualities are unavailable. The record originates from a study of post-analysis software for immune sequencing data (dated by TCRdb to 2013 to 2016). Some background on the complete study: Relapsing-remitting, secondary progressive and progressive-relapsing multiple sclerosis were recorded as disease courses, and subtype annotation was lacking for some patients. Patient repertoires were compared against roughly 12 previously published healthy control repertoires from donors aged roughly 6 to 28 years. A subset of samples was prepared in parallel using single-end sample barcoding, then pooled and co-amplified after Illumina adapter ligation. Here is what the overall study found, with its caveats: The control group was slightly older than the multiple sclerosis patient group. Significantly higher frequencies in patients than in controls were found for roughly 5 TRBV segments, including TRBV5-6, TRBV5-1 and TRBV20-1. Normalized Chao1 diversity was significantly lower in multiple sclerosis patients than controls, suggesting substantial peripheral T-cell clonal expansion. Direct clustering with F measure revealed strong co-clustering of samples prepared in the same batch, which led to a batch-effect correction.

To demonstrate the VDJtools post-analysis software, TCR beta repertoires were profiled from the peripheral blood of roughly 14 young patients with multiple sclerosis. The multiple sclerosis patients were children and adolescents ranging in age from roughly 6 to 15 years. Library construction relied on PCR. Sequencer: Illumina HiSeq 2500. Unique molecular identifiers were incorporated into TCR beta cDNA libraries to reduce PCR and sequencing biases. Per 1 to 10 million input T cells, 500,000 or so cDNA molecules were obtained, such that each molecule approximated one T cell. The patient libraries were prepared and sequenced using the same protocol as the earlier healthy control dataset. Samples belonging to the same batch were prepared together, multiplexed and sequenced on a shared HiSeq lane. The study's own analysis went as follows. MIGEC was used to process the raw barcoded reads, and molecular identifier groups with only a single read were discarded before consensus assembly and CDR3 extraction. Clonotype tables were post-analysed with VDJtools, normalizing diversity by down-sampling all datasets to the smallest sample size. Repertoire overlap clustering matched CDR3 amino acid but not nucleotide sequences to correct batch-related cross-sample contamination. The public reads were quality trimmed at Q25 with fastp and then assembled into clones with MiXCR by TCRdb, keeping productive beta chains. CDR3 protein duplicates are merged, each entry listing the most common genes and DNA. The V and J calls here are based on TCRdb, not the publication. Within this sample are 450,000 to 650,000 distinct CDR3 sequences, with around 44% of them counted one time only. The ten biggest clones cover under 2% of the sample.

As encoded in the germline V gene (reference sequence), CDR1 is DFQATT while CDR2 is SNEGSKA. V loses 6 bases at its end and J loses 4 bases; junction bases beyond the gene matches: 7. From the cysteine through the phenylalanine, the CDR3 covers 14 amino acids. Only the CDR3 portion is preserved as DNA: 42 bases, with reading frame beginning at the first base. Sequencing was performed on blood. The receptor comes from a girl aged 5-17 years with multiple sclerosis. This chain joins TRBV20-1 to TRBJ2-1; 9 central nucleotides agree with TRBD1. CDR3 loop: CSAEQGADYNEQFF. In nucleotide form, the sequence is TGCAGTGCGGAACAGGGGGCAGATTACAATGAGCAGTTCTTC.